Listed here are 15 T cell receptor beta chains from one sample, sequenced in a study of regulatory T cells in long-lasting Graves disease (dated by TCRdb to about 2021). The protocol used for the library was multiplex PCR. The sequencer listed for this sample is Illumina HiSeq 4000. iRepertoire HTBI primers and Arm-PCR amplification of CDR3 regions were used to construct TCR beta libraries. TCRdb reran the public reads through fastp at Q25 and MiXCR, keeping productive beta chains. Rows with one shared CDR3 protein collapse into an entry with the most common genes and DNA. The sample table shows roughly 320,000 distinct CDR3 sequences, and approximately 15% are seen once. In total, the top ten clones hold less than 35% of the sample. This specimen's time point label, per the study, means: newly diagnosed GD, antithyroid drugs for less than 3 months. RNA was extracted from PBMCs in TRIzol for both TCR sequencing and RNA sequencing.

The sample also formed part of further work on T cells in Graves' hyperthyroidism and ophthalmopathy.

This material consisted of peripheral blood mononuclear cells (PBMCs), taken at new diagnosis, from a patient treated with antithyroid drugs. Receptors were obtained from a man aged 40-49 years with Graves disease. Donor details come from another sample of the same person, matched by shared clones.

Points on this clonotype: A junction boundary mismatches the germline segment, possibly from a read error. The chain uses TRBV7-9 and TRBJ2-3; D assignment may be TRBD1 or TRBD2 (6 bases each). CDR3 length: 14 amino acids. From germline, CDR1 is SEHNR and CDR2 FQNEAQ (reference sequence). CDR3 amino acids: CASSLGAGTDTQCF. The CDR3 DNA reads TGTGCCAGCAGCTTGGGGGCGGGAACAGATACGCAGTGTTTT.

Ten or more counts support this clonotype. The chain combines TRBV5-1 with TRBJ2-1, with 9 bases aligning to TRBD2. CDR3 length equals 14 residues. Germline lookup yields CDR1 SGHRS and CDR2 YFSETQ. V trimming: 4 bases; J trimming: 15 bases; junction bases outside the gene matches: 14. In DNA form, the CDR3 reads TGCGCCAGCAGCGTTGAAGGACTAGCGCGGGTCCCGTTCTTC. This translates into CASSVEGLARVPFF.

This clonotype was detected many times. The chain combines TRBV29-1 with TRBJ1-5, with D possibly matching TRBD1 (5 bases). The germline CDR1 and CDR2 sequences are SQVTM and ANQGSEA. The V gene lost 4 bases and the J gene lost 1 base, with 11 bases spanning the gap. The CDR3 has 14 residues. The CDR3 is CSVADRDSNQPQHF. CDR3 nucleotides: TGCAGCGTTGCAGACCGGGACAGCAATCAGCCCCAGCATTTT.

There are many counts of this clonotype. The genes are TRBV2 and TRBJ1-6; TRBD1 matches 7 bases. The germline gives CDR1 SNHLY, CDR2 FYNNEI. V gave up 7 bases and J gave up 3 bases; unmatched junction bases: 3. The CDR3 extends over 14 amino acids. The CDR3 reads CASTGQVYNSPLHF. The CDR3 coding sequence is TGTGCCAGCACCGGACAGGTCTATAATTCACCCCTCCACTTT. Full variable domain (missing parts from reference TRBV2 and TRBJ1-6): EPEVTQTPSHQVTQMGQEVILRCVPISNHLYFYWYRQILGQKVEFLVSFYNNEISEKSEIFDDQFSVERPDGSNFTLKIRSTKLEDSAMYFCASTGQVYNSPLHFGNGTRLTVT.

The chain has TRBV5-1 and TRBJ2-2; a weak D match, TRBD2 (5 bases). Trimming removed 5 bases from V and 0 bases from J, with 14 bases in between. The germline V gene encodes CDR1 SGHRS and CDR2 YFSETQ. CDR3 length: 16 amino acids. The CDR3 sequence: CASRIAGSANTGELFF. For the CDR3, the DNA is TGCGCCAGCAGGATCGCGGGCAGCGCGAACACCGGGGAGCTGTTTTTT.

In this sample, this clonotype turned up many times. An end of the junction does not agree with germline; a read error may underlie this. The V gene is TRBV6-2 or TRBV6-3, the J gene TRBJ2-3; 11 bases line up with TRBD2. The CDR3 extends over 14 amino acids. Germline CDR1 MNHEY, CDR2 SVGEGT. DNA of the CDR3: TGTGCCGGCAGTAGCGGGGGGGCCACAGATACGCAGTATTTT. This gives the protein CAGSSGGATDTQYF.

This sequence joins TRBV5-1 and TRBJ2-1; D unresolved. V lost 2 bases to trimming and J lost 8 bases, with 11 bases between them. The CDR3 is made up of 13 amino acids. Germline CDR1 and CDR2: SGHRS and YFSETQ. The CDR3 coding sequence is TGCGCCAGCAGCTTCAGAGGTTTCGATGAGCAGTTCTTC. Translation: CASSFRGFDEQFF.

This clonotype was counted ten times or more. The V gene is TRBV11-3, the J gene TRBJ1-2; D gene unclear. Per the germline V gene, CDR1 is SGHNT and CDR2 is YENEEA. V lost 3 bases, J lost 7 bases, and 9 bases lay in between. CDR3 size: 12 residues. For the CDR3, the DNA is TGTGCCAGCAGCTTGTCCAATCGTGGCTACACCTTC. Its translation: CASSLSNRGYTF. Full variable domain (rest looked up from reference TRBV11-3 and TRBJ1-2): EAGVVQSPRYKIIEKKQPVAFWCNPISGHNTLYWYLQNLGQGPELLIRYENEEAVDDSQLPKDRFSAERLKGVDSTLKIQPAELGDSAVYLCASSLSNRGYTFGSGTRLTVV.

This clonotype was seen repeatedly, ten times or more. This sequence joins TRBV18 and TRBJ1-1; D not resolved. This CDR3 has 13 residues. Germline values: CDR1 KGHSH, CDR2 LQKENI. The V end was cut by 6 bases, the J end by 1 base, with 9 bases between. The CDR3 loop is CASSWTGNTEAFF. DNA of the CDR3: TGTGCCAGCTCTTGGACGGGGAACACTGAAGCTTTCTTT. The full variable domain, completed using reference TRBV18 and TRBJ1-1, is NAGVMQNPRHLVRRRGQEARLRCSPMKGHSHVYWYRQLPEEGLKFMVYLQKENIIDESGMPKERFSAEFPKEGPSILRIQQVVRGDSAAYFCASSWTGNTEAFFGQGTRLTVV.

The rearrangement uses TRBV18 and TRBJ2-3; 9 positions match TRBD1. Germline assignment: CDR1 KGHSH and CDR2 LQKENI. This CDR3 is 16 amino acids long. V dropped 4 bases and J dropped 2; count of bases not matched to a gene: 7. The CDR3 region has the DNA TGTGCCAGCTCACGACAACAGGGGGCGAACACAGATACGCAGTATTTT. It specifies CASSRQQGANTDTQYF.

The chain carries TRBV28 and TRBJ1-5, with unresolved D. Germline-derived CDR1 and CDR2 are MDHEN and SYDVKM. This CDR3 has 13 amino acids. V was cut by 1 base and J by 8 bases, with 9 bases left in between. The DNA of the CDR3 is TGTGCCAGCAGTTTATCAACTCAGAAGCCCCAGCATTTT. Protein: CASSLSTQKPQHF.

This clonotype was counted many times. The J gene is TRBJ2-3, the V gene TRBV3-1; TRBD2 agrees at 9 bases. The CDR3 has 17 amino acids. J lost 4 bases, V lost 4 bases, and 12 bases had no gene match. CDR1 is LGHDT, CDR2 YNNKEL, per germline (reference sequence). The CDR3, as DNA: TGTGCCAGCAGCCTCGAAGGAAGCGGGGGGTTCGCAGATACGCAGTATTTT. This gives the protein CASSLEGSGGFADTQYF.

This clonotype was recorded many times. This chain uses TRBV28 with TRBJ2-3; possibly TRBD1 or TRBD2 for D (5 bases each). V lost 2 bases and J 8 bases, leaving 8 bases between the germline ends. The CDR3 loop spans 12 amino acids. Germline loops: CDR1 MDHEN, CDR2 SYDVKM. CDR3 nucleotides: TGTGCCAGCAGTTTAACTAGGGGTACGCAGTATTTT. Translation gives CASSLTRGTQYF.

Only a few counts were recorded for this clonotype. V usage is TRBV20-1 and J usage is TRBJ2-3, with D unclear. Germline CDR1 and CDR2: DFQATT and SNEGSKA (reference sequence). The CDR3 has 15 amino acids. With 6 bases removed from V and 0 bases from J, the gap between germline ends came to 16 bases. CDR3 sequence (DNA): TGCAGTGCCCCGACGGCCCAGACTAGCACAGATACGCAGTATTTT. Its translation: CSAPTAQTSTDTQYF.

This clonotype was seen ten or more times. The chain recombines TRBV5-1 with TRBJ2-5; D unclear. V lost 2 bases and J 1 base, leaving 6 bases between the germline ends. This CDR3 has 13 residues. Germline values: CDR1 SGHRS, CDR2 YFSETQ. CDR3 DNA: TGCGCCAGCAGCTTTCGACTCCAAGAGACCCAGTACTTC. Its translation: CASSFRLQETQYF. Drawing the rest from reference TRBV5-1 and TRBJ2-5, the complete variable domain is KAGVTQTPRYLIKTRGQQVTLSCSPISGHRSVSWYQQTPGQGLQFLFEYFSETQRNKGNFPGRFSGRQFSNSRSEMNVSTLELGDSALYLCASSFRLQETQYFGPGTRLLVL.